This T cell receptor beta chain was captured in a study of control samples from healthy donors and cancer patients. The CDR3 sequence is 12 residues long. Trimming took 8 bases from V and 1 from J, leaving 8 bases between them. Germline V CDR1 and CDR2: SNHLY, FYNNEI. Sequencing was performed with immunoSEQ multiplex PCR; in TCRdb, only in-frame clones are kept and a portion is missing. Of tens of thousands of clones detected, about 89% appear once; the ten largest clones hold about an eighth. The chain recombines TRBV2 with TRBJ1-1; D gene ambiguous. Specimen: PBMCs. The origin of this receptor is a woman aged 60-75 years with lung cancer. CDR3 protein: CASEKGNTEAFF. DNA for the CDR3: TGTGCCAGCGAGAAGGGGAACACTGAAGCTTTCTTT.